This TCR beta chain was recorded in a study of cytomegalovirus exposure and HLA in healthy donors. PCR was performed using 60 Vbeta and 13 Jbeta primers. The data were produced by immunoSEQ multiplex PCR, yet TCRdb's version contains in-frame clones alone and is incomplete. This table holds some 150,000 clones, 70% to 85% found once. Study-wide findings and caveats: The majority of TCR sequences were rare, yet some public TCRs appeared in many donors. Several of the most significant clusters were apparently associated with common viral pathogens in a later analysis. Presence/absence analyses rested on an assumption that sequencing depth was roughly uniform across donors. Researchers reported in a later analysis that a missense DCLRE1C variant was tied to TCR beta V- and J-gene trimming.

Unmatched junction bases numbered 8, after V lost 4 bases and J lost 6 bases. Germline V gene sequence: CDR1 MNHNS, CDR2 SASEGT. The CDR3 sequence is 14 residues long. Notes on this clone: Its matching antigen is unknown.

This sequence joins TRBV6-1 and TRBJ1-1; 7 bases fit TRBD1. Sequenced input: PBMCs. The receptor was derived from a middle-aged man in good health and CMV-seronegative. The DNA of the CDR3 is TGTGCCAGCAGTGGATACAGGGGTAAGGCTGAAGCTTTCTTT. This gives the protein CASSGYRGKAEAFF.